The TCR beta chain described here comes from a study of a mutant IDH1 vaccine in newly diagnosed glioma. Whole-study context: Patients received vaccination from 4-6 weeks after radiotherapy alone, or with temozolomide cycles. Radiotherapy, temozolomide, or both had been given previously, and both were given to most. Treatment recipients were roughly 62% male and about 40% female, and their mean age was about 39 years.

Study observations and caveats: With respect to changes in top peripheral T cell clonotypes, pseudoprogression seemed unrelated.

Profiled with immunoSEQ multiplex PCR; TCRdb holds only in-frame clones, not every one. The sample lists some 55,000 clones, approximately 90% seen once, with about 4.6% in the top ten. CDR3 size: 14 residues. V dropped 5 bases and J dropped 3; count of bases not matched to a gene: 6. Germline CDR1 SGHTA, CDR2 FQGNSA. Regarding this clone: What it binds is not known.

As for time point: week 5, during vaccination. Every vaccination contained 300 ug of the mutant IDH1 20-mer peptide and was paired with topical imiquimod. This sequence originates from a woman in her forties with glioma. The material was PBMCs, obtained from a glioma patient whose treatment included an IDH1 peptide vaccine. The rearrangement uses TRBV7-2 and TRBJ2-7, with 8 nucleotides matching TRBD2. The CDR3 bases are TGTGCCAGCAGCCTGACTAGCGAATACTACGAGCAGTACTTC. As protein: CASSLTSEYYEQYF.